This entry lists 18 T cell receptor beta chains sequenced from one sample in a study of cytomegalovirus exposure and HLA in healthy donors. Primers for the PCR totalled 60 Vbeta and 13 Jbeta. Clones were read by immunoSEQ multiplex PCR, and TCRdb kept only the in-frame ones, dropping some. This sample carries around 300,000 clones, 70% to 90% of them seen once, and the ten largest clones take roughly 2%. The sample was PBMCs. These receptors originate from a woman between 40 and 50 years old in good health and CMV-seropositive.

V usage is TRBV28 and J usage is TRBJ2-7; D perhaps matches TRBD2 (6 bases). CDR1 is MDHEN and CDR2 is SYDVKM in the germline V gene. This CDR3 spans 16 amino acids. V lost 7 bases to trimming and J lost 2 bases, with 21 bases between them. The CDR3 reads CASTTPGAGMAYEQYF. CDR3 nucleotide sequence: TGTGCCAGCACCACCCCTGGGGCGGGAATGGCCTACGAGCAGTACTTC.

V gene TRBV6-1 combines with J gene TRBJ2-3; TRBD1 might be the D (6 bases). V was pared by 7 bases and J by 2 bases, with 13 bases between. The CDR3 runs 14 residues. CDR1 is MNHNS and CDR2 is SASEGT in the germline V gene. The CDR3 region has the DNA TGTGCCAGCATTAGGACAGCCAACACAGATACGCAGTATTTT. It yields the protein CASIRTANTDTQYF.

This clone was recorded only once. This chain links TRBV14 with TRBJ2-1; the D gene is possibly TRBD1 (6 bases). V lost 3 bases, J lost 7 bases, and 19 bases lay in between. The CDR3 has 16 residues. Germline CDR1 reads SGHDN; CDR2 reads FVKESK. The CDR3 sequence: CASSHLGAGPYNEQFF. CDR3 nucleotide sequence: TGTGCCAGCAGCCACCTGGGGGCAGGTCCTTATAATGAGCAGTTCTTC.

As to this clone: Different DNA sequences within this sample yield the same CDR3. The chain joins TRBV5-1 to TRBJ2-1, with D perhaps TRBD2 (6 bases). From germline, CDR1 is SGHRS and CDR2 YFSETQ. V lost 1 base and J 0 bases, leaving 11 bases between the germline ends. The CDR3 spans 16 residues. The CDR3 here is CASSLNVGGSYNEQFF. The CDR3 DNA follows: TGCGCCAGCAGCTTGAATGTGGGAGGCTCCTACAATGAGCAGTTCTTC.

As DNA, the CDR3 is TGTGCCAGCAGCGTAGGGGGTGGGGTCGCGGGCAATGAGCAGTTCTTC. Translation gives CASSVGGGVAGNEQFF. This chain links TRBV9 with TRBJ2-1, with D perhaps TRBD2 (5 bases). CDR1 SGDLS and CDR2 YYNGEE come from the germline V gene. The CDR3 length is 16 residues. Trimming pared 0 bases from V and 6 bases from J, leaving 16 bases between. The entire variable domain, with the rest obtained from reference TRBV9 and TRBJ2-1, is as follows: DSGVTQTPKHLITATGQRVTLRCSPRSGDLSVYWYQQSLDQGLQFLIQYYNGEERAKGNILERFSAQQFPDLHSELNLSSLELGDSALYFCASSVGGGVAGNEQFFGPGTRLTVL.

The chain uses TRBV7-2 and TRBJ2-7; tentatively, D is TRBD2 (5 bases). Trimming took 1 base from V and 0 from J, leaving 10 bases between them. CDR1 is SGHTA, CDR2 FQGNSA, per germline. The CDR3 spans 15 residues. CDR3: CASSLVPTSSYEQYF. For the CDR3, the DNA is TGTGCCAGCAGCTTAGTCCCAACTAGCTCCTACGAGCAGTACTTC.

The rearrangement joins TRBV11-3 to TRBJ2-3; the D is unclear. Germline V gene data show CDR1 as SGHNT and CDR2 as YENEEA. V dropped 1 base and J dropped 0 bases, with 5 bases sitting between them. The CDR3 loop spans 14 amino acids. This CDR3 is CASSLVASTDTQYF. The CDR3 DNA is TGTGCCAGCAGCTTAGTGGCCAGCACAGATACGCAGTATTTT.

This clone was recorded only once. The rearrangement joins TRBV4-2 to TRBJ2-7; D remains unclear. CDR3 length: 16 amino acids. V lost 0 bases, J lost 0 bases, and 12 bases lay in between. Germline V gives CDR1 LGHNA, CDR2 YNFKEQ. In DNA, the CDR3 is TGTGCCAGCAGCCAAGACTTAAGCGTACCCTCCTACGAGCAGTACTTC. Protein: CASSQDLSVPSYEQYF.

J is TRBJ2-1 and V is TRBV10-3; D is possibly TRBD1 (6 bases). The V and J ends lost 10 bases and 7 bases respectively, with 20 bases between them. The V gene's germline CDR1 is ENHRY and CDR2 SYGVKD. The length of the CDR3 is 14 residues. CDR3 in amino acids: CATGFGQKWNEQFF. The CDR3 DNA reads TGTGCCACCGGTTTTGGACAGAAATGGAATGAGCAGTTCTTC.

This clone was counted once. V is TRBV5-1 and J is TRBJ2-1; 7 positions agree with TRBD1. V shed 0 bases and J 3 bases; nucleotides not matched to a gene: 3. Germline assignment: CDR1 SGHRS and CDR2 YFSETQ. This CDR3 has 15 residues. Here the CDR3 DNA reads TGCGCCAGCAGCTTGGGGCAGGGGGTCTACAATGAGCAGTTCTTC. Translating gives CASSLGQGVYNEQFF.

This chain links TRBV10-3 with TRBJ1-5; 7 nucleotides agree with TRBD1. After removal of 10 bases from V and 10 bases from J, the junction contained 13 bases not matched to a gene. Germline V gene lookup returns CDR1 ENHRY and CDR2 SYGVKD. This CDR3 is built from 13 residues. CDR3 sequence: CATNRGGGEPQHF. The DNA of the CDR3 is TGTGCCACGAACAGGGGTGGAGGGGAACCCCAGCATTTT.

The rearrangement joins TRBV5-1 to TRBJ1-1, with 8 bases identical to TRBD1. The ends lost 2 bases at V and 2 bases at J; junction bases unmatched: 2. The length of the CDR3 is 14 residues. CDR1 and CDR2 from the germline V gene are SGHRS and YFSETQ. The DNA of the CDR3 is TGCGCCAGCAGCTTTGGGACAGGAAACACTGAAGCTTTCTTT. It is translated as CASSFGTGNTEAFF.

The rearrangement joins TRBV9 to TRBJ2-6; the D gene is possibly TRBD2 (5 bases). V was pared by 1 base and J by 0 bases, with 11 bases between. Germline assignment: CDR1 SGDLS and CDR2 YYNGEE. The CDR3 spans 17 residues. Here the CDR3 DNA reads TGTGCCAGCAGCGTAAGCGGAATCAGCTCTGGGGCCAACGTCCTGACTTTC. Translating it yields CASSVSGISSGANVLTF.

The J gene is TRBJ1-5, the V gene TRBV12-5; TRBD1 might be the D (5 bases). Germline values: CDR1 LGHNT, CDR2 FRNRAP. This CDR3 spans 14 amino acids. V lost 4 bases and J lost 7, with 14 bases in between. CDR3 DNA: TGTGCTAGTGGTTGGGGGGGGGTAAGGCAGCCCCAGCATTTT. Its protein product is CASGWGGVRQPQHF.

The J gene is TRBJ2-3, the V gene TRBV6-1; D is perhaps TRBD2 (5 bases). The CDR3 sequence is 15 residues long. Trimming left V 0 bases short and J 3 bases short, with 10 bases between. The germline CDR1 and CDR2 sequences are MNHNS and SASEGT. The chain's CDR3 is CASSEALSGTDTQYF. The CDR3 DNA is TGTGCCAGCAGTGAAGCCCTCAGCGGAACAGATACGCAGTATTTT.

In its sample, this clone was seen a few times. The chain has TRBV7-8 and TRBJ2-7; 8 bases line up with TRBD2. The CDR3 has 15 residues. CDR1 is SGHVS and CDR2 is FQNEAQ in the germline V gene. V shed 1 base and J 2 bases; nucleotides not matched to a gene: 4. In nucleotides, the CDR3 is TGTGCCAGCAGCTTAGTTAGCGGGGATCCCTACGAGCAGTACTTC. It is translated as CASSLVSGDPYEQYF.

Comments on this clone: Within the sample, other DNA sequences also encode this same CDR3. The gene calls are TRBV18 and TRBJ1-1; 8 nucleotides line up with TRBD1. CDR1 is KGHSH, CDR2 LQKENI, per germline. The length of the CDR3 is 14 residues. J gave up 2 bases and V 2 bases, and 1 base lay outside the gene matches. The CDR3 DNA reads TGTGCCAGCTCACCAGGGACAGGTAACACTGAAGCTTTCTTT. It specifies CASSPGTGNTEAFF.

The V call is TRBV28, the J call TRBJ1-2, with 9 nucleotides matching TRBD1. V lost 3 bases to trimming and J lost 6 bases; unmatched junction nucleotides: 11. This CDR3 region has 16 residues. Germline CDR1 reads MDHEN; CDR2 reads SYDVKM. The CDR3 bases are TGTGCCAGCAGTTTCACCAGACCGGGACAGGGCCATGGCTACACCTTC. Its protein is CASSFTRPGQGHGYTF.